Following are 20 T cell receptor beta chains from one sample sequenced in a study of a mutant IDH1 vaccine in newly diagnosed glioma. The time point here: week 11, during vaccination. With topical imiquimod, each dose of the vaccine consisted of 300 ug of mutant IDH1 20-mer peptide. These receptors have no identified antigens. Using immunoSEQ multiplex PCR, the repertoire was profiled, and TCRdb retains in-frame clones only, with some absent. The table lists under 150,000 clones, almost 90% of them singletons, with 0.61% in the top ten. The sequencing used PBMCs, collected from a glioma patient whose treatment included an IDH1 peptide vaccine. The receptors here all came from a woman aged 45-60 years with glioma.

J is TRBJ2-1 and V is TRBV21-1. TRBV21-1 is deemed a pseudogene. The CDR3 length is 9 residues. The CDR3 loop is CARYRGQFF. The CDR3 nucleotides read TGTGCCAGGTACCGGGGCCAGTTCTTC.

CDR3 protein: CASSPGRDGGQPQHF. The CDR3 DNA sequence: TGTGCCAGCAGTCCCGGAAGGGACGGTGGGCAGCCCCAGCATTTT. The chain uses TRBV28 and TRBJ1-5; the D gene is possibly TRBD1 (5 bases). CDR1 and CDR2 (germline): MDHEN, SYDVKM. The CDR3 length is 15 residues. V was shortened by 5 bases and J by 7 bases, with 18 bases between the two germline ends.

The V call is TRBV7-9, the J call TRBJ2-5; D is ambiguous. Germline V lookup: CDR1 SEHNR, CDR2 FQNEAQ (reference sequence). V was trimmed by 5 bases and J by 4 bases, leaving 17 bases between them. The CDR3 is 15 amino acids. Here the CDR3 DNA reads TGTGCCAGCAGCCCGGACGGACGAGAGATAGAGACCCAGTACTTC. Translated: CASSPDGREIETQYF.

The CDR3 DNA reads TGTGCCAGCAGGAGGCCCAATCAGCCCCAGCATTTT. This gives the protein CASRRPNQPQHF. This rearrangement joins TRBV28 to TRBJ1-5; the D is unclear. The CDR3 extends over 12 amino acids. Between the trimmed V and J ends, which lost 6 bases and 3 bases, there was a span of 6 bases. CDR1 MDHEN and CDR2 SYDVKM come from the germline V gene.

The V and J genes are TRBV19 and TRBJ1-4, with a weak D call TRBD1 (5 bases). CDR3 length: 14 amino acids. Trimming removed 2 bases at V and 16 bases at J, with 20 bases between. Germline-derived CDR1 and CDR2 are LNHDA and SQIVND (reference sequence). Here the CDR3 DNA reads TGTGCCAGTAGTATAAACGCCGGGACTCTCGGACGGTTTTTT. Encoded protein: CASSINAGTLGRFF.

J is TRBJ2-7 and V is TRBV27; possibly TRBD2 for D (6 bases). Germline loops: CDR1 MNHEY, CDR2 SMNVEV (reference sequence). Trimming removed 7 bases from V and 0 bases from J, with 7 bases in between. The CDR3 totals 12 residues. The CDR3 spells CASTGSSYEQYF. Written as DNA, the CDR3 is TGTGCCAGCACCGGGAGCTCCTACGAGCAGTACTTC.

The CDR3 sequence is CASSLAGADERQFF. The CDR3 DNA is TGCGCCAGCAGCTTGGCCGGGGCCGATGAGAGGCAGTTCTTC. The rearrangement joins TRBV5-1 to TRBJ2-1; D is perhaps TRBD1 or TRBD2 (5 bases each). Germline V gene data show CDR1 as SGHRS and CDR2 as YFSETQ. V lost 0 bases, J lost 12 bases, and 16 bases lay in between. CDR3 length: 14 amino acids.

Here the CDR3 reads CARGKRSGTDTQYF. The CDR3 DNA sequence: TGTGCCCGAGGGAAGCGCTCCGGCACAGATACGCAGTATTTT. The gene calls are TRBV30 and TRBJ2-3; tentative D call: TRBD2 (5 bases). V shed 8 bases and J shed 1 base, with 16 bases lying between them. This CDR3 comprises 14 residues. The V gene's germline CDR1 is GTSNPN and CDR2 SVGIG (reference sequence). The entire variable domain, with the rest obtained from reference TRBV30 and TRBJ2-3, is as follows: SQTIHQWPATLVQPVGSPLSLECTVEGTSNPNLYWYRQAAGRGLQLLFYSVGIGQISSEVPQNLSASRPQDRQFILSSKKLLLSDSGFYLCARGKRSGTDTQYFGPGTRLTVL.

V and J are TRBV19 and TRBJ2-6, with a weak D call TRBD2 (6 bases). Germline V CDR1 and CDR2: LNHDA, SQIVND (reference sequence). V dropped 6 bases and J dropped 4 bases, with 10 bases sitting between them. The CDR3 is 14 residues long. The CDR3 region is CASSPGGGANVLTF. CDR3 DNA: TGTGCCAGTAGCCCCGGAGGGGGGGCCAACGTCCTGACTTTC.

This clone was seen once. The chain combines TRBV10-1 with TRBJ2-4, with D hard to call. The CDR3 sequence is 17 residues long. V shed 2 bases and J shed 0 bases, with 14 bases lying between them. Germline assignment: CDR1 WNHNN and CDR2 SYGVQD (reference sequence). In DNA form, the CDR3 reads TGCGCCAGCAGTGAGGACCGGTCGTTATTAGCCAAAAACATTCAGTACTTC. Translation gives CASSEDRSLLAKNIQYF.

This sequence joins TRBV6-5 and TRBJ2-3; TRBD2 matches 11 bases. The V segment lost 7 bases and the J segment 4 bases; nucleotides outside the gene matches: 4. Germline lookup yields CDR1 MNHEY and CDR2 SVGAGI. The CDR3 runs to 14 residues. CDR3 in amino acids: CASKLAGGADTQYF. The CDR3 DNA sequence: TGTGCCAGCAAGCTAGCGGGAGGTGCAGATACGCAGTATTTT.

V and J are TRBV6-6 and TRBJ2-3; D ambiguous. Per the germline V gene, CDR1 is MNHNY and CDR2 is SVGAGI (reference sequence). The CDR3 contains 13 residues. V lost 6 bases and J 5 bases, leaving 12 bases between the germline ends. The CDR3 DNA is TGTGCCAGCAGCCGCGACGAGAAAGATACGCAGTATTTT. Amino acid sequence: CASSRDEKDTQYF.

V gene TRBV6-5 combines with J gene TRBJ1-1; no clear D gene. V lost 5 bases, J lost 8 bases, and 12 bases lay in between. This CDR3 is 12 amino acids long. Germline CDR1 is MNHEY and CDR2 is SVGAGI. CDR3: CASSNRRYEAFF. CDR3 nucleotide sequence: TGTGCCAGCAGTAATCGACGATACGAAGCTTTCTTT.

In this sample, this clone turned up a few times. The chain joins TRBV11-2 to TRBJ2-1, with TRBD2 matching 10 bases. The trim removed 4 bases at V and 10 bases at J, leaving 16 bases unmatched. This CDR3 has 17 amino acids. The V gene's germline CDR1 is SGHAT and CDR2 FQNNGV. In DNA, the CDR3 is TGTGCCAGCAGCTCACTAAGGACGAGCGGGAGGGGAAGGGAGCAGTTCTTC. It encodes CASSSLRTSGRGREQFF.

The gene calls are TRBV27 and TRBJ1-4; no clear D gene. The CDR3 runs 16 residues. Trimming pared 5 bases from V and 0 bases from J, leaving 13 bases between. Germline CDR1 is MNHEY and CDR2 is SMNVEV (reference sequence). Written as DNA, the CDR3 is TGTGCCAGCAGTGTAAGCCCGGTGACAACTAATGAAAAACTGTTTTTT. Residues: CASSVSPVTTNEKLFF.

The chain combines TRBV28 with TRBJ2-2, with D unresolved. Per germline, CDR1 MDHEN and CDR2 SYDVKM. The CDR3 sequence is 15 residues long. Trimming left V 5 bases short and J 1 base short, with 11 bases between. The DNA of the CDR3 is TGTGCCAGCAGTCAGCATCCTAAGAACACCGGGGAGCTGTTTTTT. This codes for CASSQHPKNTGELFF.

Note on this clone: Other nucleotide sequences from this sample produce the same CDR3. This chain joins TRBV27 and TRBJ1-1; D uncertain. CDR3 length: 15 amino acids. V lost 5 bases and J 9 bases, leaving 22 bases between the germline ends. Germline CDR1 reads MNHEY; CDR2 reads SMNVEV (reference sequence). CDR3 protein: CASSPPGGGVRQAFF. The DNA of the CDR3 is TGTGCCAGCAGTCCACCCGGCGGAGGAGTCCGTCAAGCTTTCTTT.

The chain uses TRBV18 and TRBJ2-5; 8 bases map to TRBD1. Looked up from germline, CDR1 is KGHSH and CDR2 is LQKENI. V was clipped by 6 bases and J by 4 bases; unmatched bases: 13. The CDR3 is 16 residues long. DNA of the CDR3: TGTGCCAGCTCTTCTACAGGGGGGTTCGAAGGAGAGACCCAGTACTTC. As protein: CASSSTGGFEGETQYF.

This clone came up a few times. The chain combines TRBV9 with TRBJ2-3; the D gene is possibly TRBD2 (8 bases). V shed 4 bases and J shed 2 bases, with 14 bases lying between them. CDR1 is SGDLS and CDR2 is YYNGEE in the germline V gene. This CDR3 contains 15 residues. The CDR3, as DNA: TGTGCCAGCAGCCGTAGCGGGACAGCCACAGATACGCAGTATTTT. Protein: CASSRSGTATDTQYF.

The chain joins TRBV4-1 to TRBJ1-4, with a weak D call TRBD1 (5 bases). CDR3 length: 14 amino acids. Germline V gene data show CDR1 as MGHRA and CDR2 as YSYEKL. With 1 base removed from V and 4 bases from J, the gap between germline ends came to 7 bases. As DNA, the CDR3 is TGCGCCAGCAGCCAAGGAGGGGTTAATGAAAAACTGTTTTTT. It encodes CASSQGGVNEKLFF.